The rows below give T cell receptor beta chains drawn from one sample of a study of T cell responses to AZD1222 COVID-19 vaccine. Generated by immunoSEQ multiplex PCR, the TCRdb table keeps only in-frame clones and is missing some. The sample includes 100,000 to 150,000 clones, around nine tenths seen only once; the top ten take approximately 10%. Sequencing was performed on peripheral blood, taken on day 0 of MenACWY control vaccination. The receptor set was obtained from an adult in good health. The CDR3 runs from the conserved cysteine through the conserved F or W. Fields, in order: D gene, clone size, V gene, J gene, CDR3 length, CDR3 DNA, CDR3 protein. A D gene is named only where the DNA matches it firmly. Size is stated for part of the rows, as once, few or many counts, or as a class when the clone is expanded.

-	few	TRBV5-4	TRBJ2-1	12	TGTGCCAGCAGCTCGGACTACAATGAGCAGTTCTTC	CASSSDYNEQFF
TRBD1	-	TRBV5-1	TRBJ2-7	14	TGCGCCAGCAGCTTAACGGGACAGGTCTACGAGCAGTACTTC	CASSLTGQVYEQYF
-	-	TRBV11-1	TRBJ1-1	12	TGTGCCAGCAGCTTCAGGGTGACTGAAGCTTTCTTT	CASSFRVTEAFF
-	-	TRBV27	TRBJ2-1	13	TGTGCCAGCAGTTGGGGTGAGGGTTATGAGCAGTTCTTC	CASSWGEGYEQFF
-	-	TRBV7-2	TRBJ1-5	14	TGTGCCAGCAGCTTAGCCGGGGATTATCAGCCCCAGCATTTT	CASSLAGDYQPQHF
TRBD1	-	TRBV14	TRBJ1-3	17	TGTGCCAGCAGCCCCTGGACAGGGCAAAAATCTGGAAACACCATATATTTT	CASSPWTGQKSGNTIYF
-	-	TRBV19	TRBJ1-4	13	TGTGCCAGCCGGTTCCCAACTAATGAAAAACTGTTTTTT	CASRFPTNEKLFF
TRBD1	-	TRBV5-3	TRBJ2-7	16	TGTGCCAGAAGCTTCAAGTGGACAGGACTCTCCTACGAGCAGTACTTC	CARSFKWTGLSYEQYF
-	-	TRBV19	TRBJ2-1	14	TGTGCCACCGGGGACTCCAGGGGGTATAATGAGCAGTTCTTC	CATGDSRGYNEQFF
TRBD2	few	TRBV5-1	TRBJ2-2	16	TGCGCCAGCAGTAAGCGGGAGGCACGAAACACCGGGGAGCTGTTTTTT	CASSKREARNTGELFF
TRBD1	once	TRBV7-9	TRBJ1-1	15	TGTGCCAGCAGCCCGTGGACAGGGCTGAACACTGAAGCTTTCTTT	CASSPWTGLNTEAFF
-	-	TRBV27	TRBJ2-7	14	TGTGCCAGCAGTCCTTCTTGGGTCGGCTACGAGCAGTACTTC	CASSPSWVGYEQYF
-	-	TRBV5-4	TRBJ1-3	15	TGTGCCAGCAGCTTGGACAGACCCTCTGGAAACACCATATATTTT	CASSLDRPSGNTIYF
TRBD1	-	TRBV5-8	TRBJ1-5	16	TGTGCCAGCAGCACACGGACAGGGTATAGCAATCAGCCCCAGCATTTT	CASSTRTGYSNQPQHF
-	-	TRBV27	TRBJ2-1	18	TGTGCCAGCAGTTTATCGATCATATTGGCGGCCTCCTACAATGAGCAGTTCTTC	CASSLSIILAASYNEQFF
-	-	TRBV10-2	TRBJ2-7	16	TGCGCCAGCAGCAAAGCAGAATCCAGTGACTGGGGGGAGCAGTACTTC	CASSKAESSDWGEQYF
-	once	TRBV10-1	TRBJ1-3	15	TGCGCCAGCAGCCCCGGCAGCCCCTCTGGAAACACCATATATTTT	CASSPGSPSGNTIYF
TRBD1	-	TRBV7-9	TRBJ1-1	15	TGTGCCAGCAGCTTAGGATACAGGGGAGAAACTGAAGCTTTCTTT	CASSLGYRGETEAFF
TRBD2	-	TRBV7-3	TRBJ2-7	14	TGTGCCAGCAGCTCGAGCGGGGAGTCCTACGAGCAGTACTTC	CASSSSGESYEQYF
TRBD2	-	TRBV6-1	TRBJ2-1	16	TGTGCCAGCAGTGCTAGCGGGAGTCGGAACTACAATGAGCAGTTCTTC	CASSASGSRNYNEQFF
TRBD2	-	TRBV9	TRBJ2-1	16	TGTGCCAGCAGCGTAGGAGGACTAGCGGACTACAATGAGCAGTTCTTC	CASSVGGLADYNEQFF
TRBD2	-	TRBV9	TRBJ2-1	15	TGTGCCAGCAGCGTAGTACCAGGGACTAACAATGAGCAGTTCTTC	CASSVVPGTNNEQFF
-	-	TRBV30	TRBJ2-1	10	TGTGCCTGGAGTGTAGGCGAGCAGTTCTTC	CAWSVGEQFF
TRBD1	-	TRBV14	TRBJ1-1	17	TGTGCCAGCAGCCGAGGGTCCGGGACAGGTTTCTTGGCTGAAGCTTTCTTT	CASSRGSGTGFLAEAFF
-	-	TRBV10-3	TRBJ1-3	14	TGTGCCATCAGCTGGACCAGCTCTGGAAACACCATATATTTT	CAISWTSSGNTIYF
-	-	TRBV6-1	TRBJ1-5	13	TGTGCCAGCAGTGACACAGGGTATCAGCCCCAGCATTTT	CASSDTGYQPQHF
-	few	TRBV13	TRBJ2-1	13	TGTGCCAGCAGCCGATACTCCTACAATGAGCAGTTCTTC	CASSRYSYNEQFF
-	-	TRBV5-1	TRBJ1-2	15	TGCGCCAGCAGCAACCACCGTAACTCTAACTATGGCTACACCTTC	CASSNHRNSNYGYTF
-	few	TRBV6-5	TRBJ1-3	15	TGTGCCAGCAGTTACTCGAAAGGTCCTGGAAACACCATATATTTT	CASSYSKGPGNTIYF
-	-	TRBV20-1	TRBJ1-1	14	TGCAGTGCTAGTGTTGTCCCTAAGGGCACTGAAGCTTTCTTT	CSASVVPKGTEAFF
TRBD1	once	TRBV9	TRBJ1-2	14	TGTGCCAGCAGCGTAGGACAGGGGCAAGGTGGCTACACCTTC	CASSVGQGQGGYTF
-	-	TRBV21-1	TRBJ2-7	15	TGTGCCAGCAGCAAAGCGTTTCCTTGGGGTCACGAGCAGTACTTC	CASSKAFPWGHEQYF
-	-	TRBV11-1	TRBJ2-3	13	TGTGCCAGCAGCTTGCCCATTACAGATACGCAGTATTTT	CASSLPITDTQYF
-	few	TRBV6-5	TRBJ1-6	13	TGTGCCAGCAGGGACCGGGGACTTTCACCCCTCCACTTT	CASRDRGLSPLHF
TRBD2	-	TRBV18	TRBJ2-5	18	TGTGCCAGCTCACTGGGACTAGCGGGAGGGTCCGAACAAGAGACCCAGTACTTC	CASSLGLAGGSEQETQYF
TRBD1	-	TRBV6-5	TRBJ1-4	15	TGTGCCAGCAGAGACAGGGGCTTTGGTAATGAAAAACTGTTTTTT	CASRDRGFGNEKLFF
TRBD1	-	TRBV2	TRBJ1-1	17	TGTGCCAGCAGCGGAACAGGGGGCTGGTATTTTGACACTGAAGCTTTCTTT	CASSGTGGWYFDTEAFF